The present T cell receptor beta chain was sequenced within a study of blood T cell repertoires in COVID-19. Whole-study context: Both acute and convalescent COVID-19 samples were obtained from the United States, Italy and Spain. Sources were T cells, B-cell-depleted T cells, or PBMCs; the material itself was cDNA or gDNA.

Assay used: immunoSEQ multiplex PCR; TCRdb lists only in-frame clones, some missing. The repertoire has around 450,000 clones, 70% to 90% of them found once; the top ten carry under 2%. The V gene lost 1 base and the J gene lost 3 bases, with 6 bases spanning the gap. The CDR3 is made up of 13 amino acids. Germline V lookup: CDR1 KGHSH, CDR2 LQKENI. Ages ranged from roughly 18 to 95 years, with residence in more than 20 US areas. Allocation to cohorts depended on clinical history reported by the participants. The clonotype comes from a woman aged 18-29 years with acute COVID-19. The material sequenced was PBMCs or T cells enriched from blood (not recorded which). The chain recombines TRBV18 with TRBJ1-1; a possible D gene is TRBD1 (6 bases). CDR3 region: CASSPRTDTEAFF. For the CDR3, the DNA is TGTGCCAGCTCACCACGGACAGACACTGAAGCTTTCTTT. Based on the CDR3 plus reference TRBV18 and TRBJ1-1, the full variable domain is NAGVMQNPRHLVRRRGQEARLRCSPMKGHSHVYWYRQLPEEGLKFMVYLQKENIIDESGMPKERFSAEFPKEGPSILRIQQVVRGDSAAYFCASSPRTDTEAFFGQGTRLTVV.